This record looks at one T cell receptor (beta chain) sequence and its context. Its antigen is currently not known. No base qualities exist here, and no much larger clone lies one base off it. The entry originates in a study of brain T cells in children with intractable seizures (dated by TCRdb to about 2021). A note on the overall study: Resected brain tissue from some 53 pediatric epilepsy surgery cases was first screened for immune gene transcripts using a NanoString immunology panel. Among the roughly 12 selected surgery cases, eight also had pre-surgery blood sequenced, leaving four with brain tissue only.

The V end gives up 1 base and the J end 1 base, leaving 2 bases in the junction not matched to a gene. From the cysteine through the phenylalanine, the CDR3 covers 15 amino acids. Of all the DNA, just the CDR3 is kept, 45 bases in frame from base 1. As encoded in the germline V gene (reference sequence), CDR1 is WNHNN while CDR2 is SYGVQD. The time point tag for this specimen amounts to: resected brain tissue, or blood drawn just prior to surgery. The surgery cases showing the highest brain T cell transcript signatures were chosen for TCR beta chain sequencing of brain tissue and, when available, of blood. Before surgery, patients had received at least one anti-epileptic drug. TCR-sequenced patients were children with drug-resistant epilepsy due to tuberous sclerosis complex, focal cortical dysplasia, Rasmussen encephalitis or hemimegalencephaly. The brain samples were frozen blocks of fresh involved tissue resected during epilepsy surgery. Bulk genomic DNA was isolated from unsorted brain tissue and whole blood using the Monarch genomic DNA purification kit.

The investigation overall reported the following: Viral specificity was inferred solely from CDR3 sequence similarity, and the HCMV serostatus of the patients was not known. The top 50 brain clonotypes contained both public and private clones, and in each case the most abundant public CDR3 closely resembled known HCMV, EBV or influenza A epitope-specific CDR3s. Because sequencing depth was different between pre-surgery and post-surgery blood, clones absent from the pre-surgery sample may reflect undersampling.

The immunoSEQ assay was applied to genomic DNA to generate the TCR beta chain sequences. Turning to the authors' computational methods: CDR3 sequences that did not begin with the conserved framework cysteine at position 104 were removed manually. To get clonality, the normalized Shannon's Diversity Index was subtracted from one, giving values from 0 (maximal diversity) to 1 (oligoclonal). Chi-squared comparison-of-proportions tests assessed whether the same CDR3 differed in frequency between samples, such as brain versus blood. Public clonotypes were identified by searching immuneACCESS, and similarity to known antiviral clonotypes was assessed with the VDJdb browser. What TCRdb holds here is the immuneACCESS table cut down to in-frame rearrangements. Part of the clones is not present; checked against another copy, under half of the missing clones reflect an unresolved V gene, and the others are unexplained. V and J calls and clone size come straight from that table; D and trimming were deduced from the DNA. A total of about 1,500 clones appear in this sample, approximately 83% of them only once. The top ten hold 20% to 25% of the sample.

Here the chain combines TRBV10-1 and TRBJ2-3; 7 bases in between match TRBD2. The specimen was resected brain tissue, collected at surgery. This clonotype was obtained from a boy under 18 with focal cortical dysplasia and intractable seizures. Read as DNA, the sequence is TGCGCCAGCAGTGAGTACACTAGCGGCACAGATACGCAGTATTTT. It is translated as CASSEYTSGTDTQYF.